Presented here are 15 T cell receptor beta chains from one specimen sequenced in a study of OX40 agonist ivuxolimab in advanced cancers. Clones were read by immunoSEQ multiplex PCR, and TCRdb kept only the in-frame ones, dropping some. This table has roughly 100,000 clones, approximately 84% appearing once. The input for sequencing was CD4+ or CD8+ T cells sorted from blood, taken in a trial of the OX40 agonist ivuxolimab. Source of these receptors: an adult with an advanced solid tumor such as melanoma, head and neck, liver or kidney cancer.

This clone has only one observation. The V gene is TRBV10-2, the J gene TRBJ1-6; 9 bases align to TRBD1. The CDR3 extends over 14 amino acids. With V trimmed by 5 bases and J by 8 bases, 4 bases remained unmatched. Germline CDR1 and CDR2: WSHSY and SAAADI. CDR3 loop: CASSRTGEDSPLHF. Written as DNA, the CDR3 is TGCGCCAGCAGTCGGACAGGGGAGGATTCACCCCTCCACTTT.

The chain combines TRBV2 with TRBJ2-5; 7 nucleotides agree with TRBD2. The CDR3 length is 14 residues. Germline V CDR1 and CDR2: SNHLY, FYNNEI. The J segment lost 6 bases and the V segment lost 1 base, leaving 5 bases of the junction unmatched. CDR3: CASSEGGRGQTQYF. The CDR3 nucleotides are TGTGCCAGCAGTGAAGGCGGGAGAGGGCAGACCCAGTACTTC. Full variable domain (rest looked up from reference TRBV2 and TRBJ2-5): EPEVTQTPSHQVTQMGQEVILRCVPISNHLYFYWYRQILGQKVEFLVSFYNNEISEKSEIFDDQFSVERPDGSNFTLKIRSTKLEDSAMYFCASSEGGRGQTQYFGPGTRLLVL.

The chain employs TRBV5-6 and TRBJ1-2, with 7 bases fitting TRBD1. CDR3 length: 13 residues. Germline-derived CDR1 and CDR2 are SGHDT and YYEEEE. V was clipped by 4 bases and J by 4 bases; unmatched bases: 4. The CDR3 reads CASSRGRVYGYTF. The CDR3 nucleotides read TGTGCCAGCAGCAGGGGGCGCGTCTATGGCTACACCTTC. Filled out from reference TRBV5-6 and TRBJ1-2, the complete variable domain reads DAGVTQSPTHLIKTRGQQVTLRCSPKSGHDTVSWYQQALGQGPQFIFQYYEEEERQRGNFPDRFSGHQFPNYSSELNVNALLLGDSALYLCASSRGRVYGYTFGSGTRLTVV.

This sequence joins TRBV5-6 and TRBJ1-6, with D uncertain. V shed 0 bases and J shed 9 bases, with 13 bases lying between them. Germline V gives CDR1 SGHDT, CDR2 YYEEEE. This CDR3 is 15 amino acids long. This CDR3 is CASSLAGGGSSPLHF. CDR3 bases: TGTGCCAGCAGCTTGGCTGGCGGAGGGAGTTCACCCCTCCACTTT.

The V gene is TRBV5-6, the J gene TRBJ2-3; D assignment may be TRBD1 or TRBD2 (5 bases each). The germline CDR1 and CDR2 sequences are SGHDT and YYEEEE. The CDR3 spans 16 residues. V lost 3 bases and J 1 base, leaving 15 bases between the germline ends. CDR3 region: CASSSDPGPGTDTQYF. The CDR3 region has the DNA TGTGCCAGCAGCTCCGATCCGGGACCTGGCACAGATACGCAGTATTTT.

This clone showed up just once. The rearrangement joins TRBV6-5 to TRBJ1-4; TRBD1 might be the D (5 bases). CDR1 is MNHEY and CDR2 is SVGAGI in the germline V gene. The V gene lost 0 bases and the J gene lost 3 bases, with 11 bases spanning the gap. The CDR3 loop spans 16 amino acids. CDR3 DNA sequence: TGTGCCAGCAGTTACTCCAGTCCGGGGGCTAATGAAAAACTGTTTTTT. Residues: CASSYSSPGANEKLFF.

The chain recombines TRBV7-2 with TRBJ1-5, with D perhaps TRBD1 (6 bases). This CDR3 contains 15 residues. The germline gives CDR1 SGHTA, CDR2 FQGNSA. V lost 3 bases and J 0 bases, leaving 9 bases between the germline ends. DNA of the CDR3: TGTGCCAGCAGCTTTAGGGGGGATAGCAATCAGCCCCAGCATTTT. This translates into CASSFRGDSNQPQHF.

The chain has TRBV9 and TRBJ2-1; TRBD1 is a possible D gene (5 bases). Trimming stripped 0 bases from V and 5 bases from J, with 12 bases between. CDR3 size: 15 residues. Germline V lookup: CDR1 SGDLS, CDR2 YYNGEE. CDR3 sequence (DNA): TGTGCCAGCAGCGTAGAGGTGACAGACAACAATGAGCAGTTCTTC. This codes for CASSVEVTDNNEQFF.

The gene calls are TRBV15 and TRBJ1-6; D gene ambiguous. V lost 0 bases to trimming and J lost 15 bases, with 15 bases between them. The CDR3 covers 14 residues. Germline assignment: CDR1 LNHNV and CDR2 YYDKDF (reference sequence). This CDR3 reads CATSRDLERQILHF. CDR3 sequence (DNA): TGTGCCACCAGCAGAGATCTAGAGCGTCAGATCCTCCACTTT.

The CDR3 sequence is CASSLADRGPNTEAFF. CDR3 nucleotides: TGCGCCAGCAGCTTGGCCGACAGGGGGCCGAACACTGAAGCTTTCTTT. The chain links TRBV5-1 to TRBJ1-1, with 10 bases matching TRBD1. V gave up 0 bases and J gave up 1 base; unmatched junction bases: 3. The CDR3 runs to 16 residues. CDR1 SGHRS and CDR2 YFSETQ come from the germline V gene.

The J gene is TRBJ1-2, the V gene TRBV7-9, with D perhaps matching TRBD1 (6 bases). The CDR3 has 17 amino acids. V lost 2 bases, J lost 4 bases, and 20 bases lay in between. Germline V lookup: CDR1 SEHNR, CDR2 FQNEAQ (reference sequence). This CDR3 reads CASSLIGGGNSPYGYTF. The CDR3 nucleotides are TGTGCCAGCAGCTTAATAGGGGGAGGGAATTCCCCCTATGGCTACACCTTC.

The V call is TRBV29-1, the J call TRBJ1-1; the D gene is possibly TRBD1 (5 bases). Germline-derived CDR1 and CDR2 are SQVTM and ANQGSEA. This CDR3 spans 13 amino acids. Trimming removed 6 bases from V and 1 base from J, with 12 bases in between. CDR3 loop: CSVEGLRNTEAFF. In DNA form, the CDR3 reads TGCAGCGTCGAGGGACTCCGGAACACTGAAGCTTTCTTT.

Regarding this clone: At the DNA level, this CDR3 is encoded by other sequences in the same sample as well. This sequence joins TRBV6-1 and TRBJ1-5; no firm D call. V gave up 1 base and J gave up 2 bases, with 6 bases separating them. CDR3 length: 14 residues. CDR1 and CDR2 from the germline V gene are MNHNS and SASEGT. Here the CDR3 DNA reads TGTGCCAGCAGTGAAGGCCGCGGCAATCAGCCCCAGCATTTT. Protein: CASSEGRGNQPQHF.

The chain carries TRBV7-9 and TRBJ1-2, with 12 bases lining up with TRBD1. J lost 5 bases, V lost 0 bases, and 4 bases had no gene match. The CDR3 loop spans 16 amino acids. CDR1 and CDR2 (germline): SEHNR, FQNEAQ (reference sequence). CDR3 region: CASSLAGTGGAYGYTF. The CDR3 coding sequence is TGTGCCAGCAGCTTAGCGGGGACAGGGGGCGCGTATGGCTACACCTTC.

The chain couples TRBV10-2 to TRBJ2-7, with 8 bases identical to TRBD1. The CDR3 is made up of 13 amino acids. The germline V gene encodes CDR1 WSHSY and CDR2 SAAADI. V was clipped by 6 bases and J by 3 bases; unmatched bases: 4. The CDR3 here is CASRIGQGYEQYF. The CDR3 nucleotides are TGCGCCAGCAGGATAGGACAGGGCTACGAGCAGTACTTC.